These 27 T cell receptor beta chains were all obtained from the same sample, sequenced in a study of blood T cell repertoires in COVID-19. This table comes from immunoSEQ multiplex PCR, and its TCRdb copy is limited to in-frame clones, with some not included. Counted here are 210,000 or so clones, 65% to 85% occurring once; the ten biggest clones make up around 4%. What was sequenced was PBMCs or T cells enriched from blood (not recorded which). These TCRs come from a man aged 30-40 years with acute COVID-19.

The chain uses TRBV5-1 and TRBJ1-2; 9 bases map to TRBD1. Germline assignment: CDR1 SGHRS and CDR2 YFSETQ. The V gene end was trimmed by 4 bases and the J gene end by 8 bases; junction bases not matched to a gene: 6. The CDR3 is made up of 13 amino acids. CDR3 in DNA: TGCGCCAGCAGCGTCCGGACAGGGGAGGGCTACACCTTC. Translated: CASSVRTGEGYTF.

This clone has a single count. At one end the junction does not follow the germline gene, possibly because of a read error. The V and J genes are TRBV6-5 and TRBJ2-2; TRBD2 is a possible D gene (5 bases). Per the germline V gene, CDR1 is MNHEY and CDR2 is SVGAGI. The length of the CDR3 is 15 residues. The CDR3 region is CASRYLASNTGELFF. The CDR3 DNA reads TGTGCCAGCAGATACTTAGCGTCGAACACCGGGGAGCTGTTTTTT.

The sample holds a few counts of this clone. This chain's CDR3 is CASSQDFPGLLYEQYF. DNA of the CDR3: TGCGCCAGCAGCCAAGATTTCCCAGGTCTTCTCTACGAGCAGTACTTC. This chain links TRBV4-1 with TRBJ2-7; D gene unclear. The ends were cut back, 0 bases at V and 3 bases at J, with 15 bases in the middle. Looked up from germline, CDR1 is MGHRA and CDR2 is YSYEKL. The CDR3 runs 16 residues.

This clone was detected many times. This sample includes further DNA sequences coding for the same CDR3. The chain combines TRBV2 with TRBJ1-5; 8 bases are shared with TRBD1. Per the germline V gene, CDR1 is SNHLY and CDR2 is FYNNEI. Losses at the gene ends were 4 bases for V and 4 bases for J; bases not matched to a gene: 0. This CDR3 contains 13 residues. CDR3 sequence reads: CASSGQGNQPQHF. The CDR3 nucleotides are TGTGCCAGCAGTGGACAGGGGAATCAGCCCCAGCATTTT. Combining the CDR3 with reference TRBV2 and TRBJ1-5 gives the whole variable domain EPEVTQTPSHQVTQMGQEVILRCVPISNHLYFYWYRQILGQKVEFLVSFYNNEISEKSEIFDDQFSVERPDGSNFTLKIRSTKLEDSAMYFCASSGQGNQPQHFGDGTRLSIL.

The count of this clone is one. CDR3 region: CASSLSDRGAFF. The CDR3, as DNA: TGTGCCAGCAGTCTTTCGGACAGAGGAGCTTTCTTT. The chain recombines TRBV12-3 or TRBV12-4 with TRBJ1-1, with D possibly TRBD1 on 6 matching bases. V was trimmed by 5 bases and J by 10 bases, leaving 14 bases between them. The CDR3 contains 12 residues.

The V gene is TRBV9, the J gene TRBJ1-2; D is perhaps TRBD1 (5 bases). The V end lost 3 bases, the J end lost 0 bases, and 12 bases lay between the germline ends. The CDR3 totals 15 residues. Germline V gene sequence: CDR1 SGDLS, CDR2 YYNGEE. CDR3 sequence: CASSDAGGANYGYTF. CDR3 coding DNA: TGTGCCAGCAGCGACGCCGGGGGAGCTAACTATGGCTACACCTTC.

This chain links TRBV5-1 with TRBJ2-2; a weak D match, TRBD1 (6 bases). Trimming cost V 0 bases and J 1 base, with 10 bases left between them. The CDR3 spans 16 residues. The V gene's germline CDR1 is SGHRS and CDR2 YFSETQ. The CDR3 region is CASSLEGGVNTGELFF. DNA of the CDR3: TGCGCCAGCAGCTTGGAAGGGGGAGTGAACACCGGGGAGCTGTTTTTT.

The chain joins TRBV19 to TRBJ2-7, with 7 bases that match TRBD1. The V gene's germline CDR1 is LNHDA and CDR2 SQIVND (reference sequence). Trimming at V came to 7 bases and at J to 0 bases, leaving 6 bases not matched to a gene. This CDR3 spans 14 amino acids. The CDR3 loop is CASNPTGASYEQYF. In DNA form, the CDR3 reads TGTGCCAGTAACCCTACAGGGGCCTCCTACGAGCAGTACTTC.

The chain joins TRBV3-1 (or the pseudogene TRBV3-2) to TRBJ1-2; D is possibly TRBD1 (5 bases). The V end was cut by 3 bases, the J end by 4 bases, with 9 bases between. This CDR3 is built from 13 residues. Germline V gives CDR1 LGHDT, CDR2 YNNKEL (reference sequence). CDR3 protein: CASSQGGGYGYTF. As DNA, the CDR3 is TGTGCCAGCAGCCAGGGGGGAGGCTATGGCTACACCTTC.

The chain recombines TRBV7-3 with TRBJ2-5; 8 nucleotides line up with TRBD1. Losses at the gene ends were 5 bases for V and 5 bases for J; bases not matched to a gene: 7. This CDR3 has 14 residues. CDR1 and CDR2 from the germline V gene are SGHTA and FQGTGA. Here the CDR3 reads CASSRGTGPETQYF. The CDR3 DNA sequence: TGTGCCAGCAGCCGCGGGACAGGACCGGAGACCCAGTACTTC.

This chain connects TRBV6-6 to TRBJ2-7; possibly TRBD2 for D (6 bases). Trimming removed 0 bases from V and 2 bases from J, with 8 bases in between. The V gene's germline CDR1 is MNHNY and CDR2 SVGAGI (reference sequence). The CDR3 is 14 residues long. The CDR3 is CASSYSASAYEQYF. DNA of the CDR3: TGTGCCAGCAGTTACTCGGCTAGCGCCTACGAGCAGTACTTC.

This rearrangement joins TRBV12-3 or TRBV12-4 to TRBJ1-4, with D possibly matching TRBD1 (6 bases). Trimming shortened V by 5 bases and J by 10 bases, and 14 bases separated the two germline ends. The CDR3 runs 13 residues. The CDR3 DNA is TGTGCCAGCAGTGAAAAAATACAGGGAAAACTGTTTTTT. Translating it yields CASSEKIQGKLFF.

V and J are TRBV5-4 and TRBJ2-7; maybe TRBD2 (6 bases). With 4 bases removed from V and 2 bases from J, the gap between germline ends came to 16 bases. This CDR3 comprises 15 residues. Germline V gives CDR1 SGHNT, CDR2 YYREEE (reference sequence). The CDR3 reads CASSIPGLATYEQYF. The DNA for the CDR3 is TGTGCCAGCAGCATACCGGGACTGGCAACCTACGAGCAGTACTTC.

V is TRBV30 and J is TRBJ2-1; D perhaps matches TRBD1 (5 bases). Germline CDR1 GTSNPN, CDR2 SVGIG (reference sequence). Trimming took 4 bases from V and 7 from J, leaving 17 bases between them. The CDR3 has 14 amino acids. CDR3 in DNA: TGTGCCTGGATGGGGCGCAAGGGGTCGAATGAGCAGTTCTTC. This gives the protein CAWMGRKGSNEQFF.

The chain joins TRBV6-4 to TRBJ2-1; 9 bases map to TRBD2. Per the germline V gene, CDR1 is MRHNA and CDR2 is SNTAGT. The CDR3 contains 15 residues. Germline trimming cut 4 bases from V and 4 bases from J; bases unmatched to any gene: 5. CDR3 protein: CASSVERGVYNEQFF. CDR3 nucleotide sequence: TGTGCCAGCAGTGTAGAGCGGGGGGTATACAATGAGCAGTTCTTC.

The chain combines TRBV6-1 with TRBJ1-3; no clear D gene. The CDR3 runs to 14 residues. Between the trimmed V and J ends, which lost 3 bases and 4 bases, there was a span of 10 bases. The V gene's germline CDR1 is MNHNS and CDR2 SASEGT. CDR3 DNA sequence: TGTGCCAGCAGTGACCGAGGTGCCGGAAACACCATATATTTT. Translation: CASSDRGAGNTIYF.

The V gene is TRBV4-1, the J gene TRBJ2-5, with 10 bases lining up with TRBD2. The CDR3 length is 15 residues. Per the germline V gene, CDR1 is MGHRA and CDR2 is YSYEKL. V gave up 5 bases and J gave up 4 bases; unmatched junction bases: 7. The CDR3 DNA is TGCGCCAGCAGCGTTAGCGGGGGGAGTCGAGAGACCCAGTACTTC. Protein product: CASSVSGGSRETQYF.

The chain links TRBV29-1 to TRBJ1-6; D gene unclear. CDR3 length equals 13 residues. The V end lost 6 bases, the J end lost 0 bases, and 6 bases lay between the germline ends. Germline V gene lookup returns CDR1 SQVTM and CDR2 ANQGSEA. In nucleotides, the CDR3 is TGCAGCGTGCTAAGCTCCTATAATTCACCCCTCCACTTT. Its protein product is CSVLSSYNSPLHF.

The CDR3 is CASSPEGQHNEKLFF. Written as DNA, the CDR3 is TGCGCCAGCAGCCCGGAGGGACAGCATAATGAAAAACTGTTTTTT. The V call is TRBV5-1, the J call TRBJ1-4, with 7 positions matching TRBD1. The CDR3 sequence is 15 residues long. CDR1 is SGHRS, CDR2 YFSETQ, per germline. V shed 4 bases, J shed 4 bases, and the junction held 7 bases outside the gene matches. The full variable domain, its missing parts supplied by reference TRBV5-1 and TRBJ1-4, is KAGVTQTPRYLIKTRGQQVTLSCSPISGHRSVSWYQQTPGQGLQFLFEYFSETQRNKGNFPGRFSGRQFSNSRSEMNVSTLELGDSALYLCASSPEGQHNEKLFFGSGTQLSVL.

V is TRBV28 and J is TRBJ1-6; D ambiguous. Trimming pared 10 bases from V and 0 bases from J, leaving 10 bases between. The CDR3 length is 14 residues. Per the germline V gene, CDR1 is MDHEN and CDR2 is SYDVKM. In nucleotides, the CDR3 is TGTGCCACCAAATTCAGCTCCTATAATTCACCCCTCCACTTT. Its translation: CATKFSSYNSPLHF.

This clone was detected only once. CDR3 in DNA: TGTGCCAGCAGCCCGGTCTACGGGTACAATGAGCAGTTCTTC. It yields the protein CASSPVYGYNEQFF. V usage is TRBV6-5 and J usage is TRBJ2-1; D uncertain. The CDR3 contains 14 residues. V lost 6 bases and J 4 bases, leaving 13 bases between the germline ends. Germline assignment: CDR1 MNHEY and CDR2 SVGAGI.

This clone occurred once. V is TRBV7-5 and J is TRBJ1-4; no DNA check was done on the table's D call, TRBD1. TRBV7-5 is a pseudogene segment. The CDR3 covers 15 residues. The CDR3 DNA is TGTGTCAGAAGCTTAGGAAGGGGCTCTGGTGAAAAACTGTTTTTT. It translates to CVRSLGRGSGEKLFF.

The CDR3 loop is CASGYRDRGTLRSYGYTF. The CDR3 DNA reads as TGTGCCAGTGGGTACCGGGACAGGGGGACATTAAGATCCTATGGCTACACCTTC. The V gene is TRBV19, the J gene TRBJ1-2, with 11 bases lining up with TRBD1. The trim removed 8 bases at V and 4 bases at J, leaving 18 bases unmatched. Germline CDR1 and CDR2: LNHDA and SQIVND (reference sequence). This CDR3 spans 18 amino acids.

The J gene is TRBJ1-1, the V gene TRBV21-1; the table names TRBD1, a call not compared with the DNA. TRBV21-1 is a known pseudogene. The CDR3 is made up of 20 amino acids. The CDR3 DNA follows: TGTGCCAGCAGCAACCCCTTGGAAGGGGGCGGCACCACAATGAACACTGAAGCTTTCTTT. This codes for CASSNPLEGGGTTMNTEAFF.

The chain joins TRBV2 to TRBJ2-5; tentatively, D is TRBD2 (6 bases). V lost 4 bases to trimming and J lost 5 bases, with 11 bases between them. The CDR3 covers 13 residues. Germline V gene data show CDR1 as SNHLY and CDR2 as FYNNEI. In DNA, the CDR3 is TGTGCCAGCAGTGCCGGGAGCGGGGAGACCCAGTACTTC. Its translation is CASSAGSGETQYF.

This rearrangement joins TRBV5-1 to TRBJ2-5, with unresolved D. Trimming cost V 6 bases and J 2 bases, with 8 bases left between them. The V gene's germline CDR1 is SGHRS and CDR2 YFSETQ. The CDR3 contains 12 residues. The DNA for the CDR3 is TGCGCCAGCACGAGAGAACAAGAGACCCAGTACTTC. It codes for CASTREQETQYF.

A single count supports this clone. The J gene is TRBJ2-3, the V gene TRBV7-3; 11 nucleotides align to TRBD2. V trimming: 5 bases; J trimming: 3 bases; junction bases outside the gene matches: 4. In germline, CDR1 is SGHTA, CDR2 FQGTGA. The CDR3 is 15 residues long. The CDR3: CASSPRLAGTDTQYF. Written as DNA, the CDR3 is TGTGCCAGCAGCCCCCGACTAGCGGGGACAGATACGCAGTATTTT.